The 16 T cell receptor beta chains below were found in one sample sequenced in a study of shared T cell receptors in the human thymus. Measured with immunoSEQ multiplex PCR; TCRdb has only the in-frame clones, and not every one. The sample includes 450,000 to 650,000 clones, around three quarters of them seen just once. This sample was also put to use in a study of human thymus T cells.

Sequenced: thymocytes. The receptors come from a boy under two years old with a congenital heart defect.

The chain carries TRBV7-9 and TRBJ2-7; D remains ambiguous. The V end lost 6 bases, the J end lost 2 bases, and 11 bases lay between the germline ends. The germline CDR1 and CDR2 sequences are SEHNR and FQNEAQ (reference sequence). This CDR3 has 13 residues. In DNA, the CDR3 is TGTGCCAGCAGTCCAGACATTACCTACGAGCAGTACTTC. This gives the protein CASSPDITYEQYF.

This rearrangement joins TRBV4-1 to TRBJ2-7; a weak D match, TRBD2 (6 bases). CDR3 length: 16 amino acids. V was clipped by 4 bases and J by 2 bases, with 18 bases between them. Germline V lookup: CDR1 MGHRA, CDR2 YSYEKL. The CDR3 reads CASSPLEEGSAYEQYF. The DNA of the CDR3 is TGCGCCAGCAGCCCACTCGAGGAGGGGAGCGCCTACGAGCAGTACTTC.

The CDR3 region is CASSLKLGLAGGGTGELFF. CDR3 sequence (DNA): TGTGCCAGCAGCTTAAAACTGGGACTAGCGGGAGGAGGCACCGGGGAGCTGTTTTTT. The chain carries TRBV5-4 and TRBJ2-2; the match to TRBD2 covers 15 bases. This CDR3 is 19 amino acids long. The J segment lost 4 bases and the V segment lost 2 bases, leaving 9 bases of the junction unmatched. Germline-derived CDR1 and CDR2 are SGHNT and YYREEE (reference sequence).

Regarding this clone: The sample contains more than one DNA sequence encoding this CDR3. The rearrangement uses TRBV27 and TRBJ2-7, with D possibly TRBD2 on 6 matching bases. CDR3 length: 13 amino acids. Germline loops: CDR1 MNHEY, CDR2 SMNVEV (reference sequence). The ends were cut back, 2 bases at V and 6 bases at J, with 11 bases in the middle. CDR3 DNA sequence: TGTGCCAGCAGTTTAGGTCGGCGGGGCGAGCAGTACTTC. Its protein product is CASSLGRRGEQYF.

The chain carries TRBV28 and TRBJ2-1; 8 bases line up with TRBD2. The V gene's germline CDR1 is MDHEN and CDR2 SYDVKM. J gave up 5 bases and V 6 bases, and 12 bases lay outside the gene matches. The CDR3 consists of 16 residues. CDR3 nucleotide sequence: TGTGCCAGCAGCCCCCGGCGGGAGGTTTTCCACAATGAGCAGTTCTTC. This translates into CASSPRREVFHNEQFF.

The chain uses TRBV5-4 and TRBJ2-4, with TRBD2 matching over 14 bases. Germline trimming cut 3 bases from V and 1 base from J; bases unmatched to any gene: 3. CDR3 length: 17 amino acids. CDR1 and CDR2 from the germline V gene are SGHNT and YYREEE (reference sequence). CDR3 coding DNA: TGTGCCAGCAGCTCGGGGACTAGCGGGAGTGCCAAAAACATTCAGTACTTC. Translation gives CASSSGTSGSAKNIQYF.

Here the CDR3 DNA reads TGTGCCAGCACCAACAACCGTAGCGGGAGTTTCGACGAGCAGTACTTC. This sequence encodes CASTNNRSGSFDEQYF. The chain recombines TRBV18 with TRBJ2-7; 9 bases fit TRBD2. The CDR3 runs to 16 residues. Looked up from germline, CDR1 is KGHSH and CDR2 is LQKENI. V lost 8 bases to trimming and J lost 5 bases; unmatched junction nucleotides: 16.

This clone was detected only once. The chain recombines TRBV20-1 with TRBJ1-3, with D perhaps TRBD1 (5 bases). The CDR3 contains 11 residues. Germline V gene lookup returns CDR1 DFQATT and CDR2 SNEGSKA (reference sequence). Trimming removed 2 bases at V and 8 bases at J, with 7 bases between. In nucleotides, the CDR3 is TGCAGTGCTAGACCCAGGGACACCATATATTTT. It translates to CSARPRDTIYF.

The chain links TRBV29-1 to TRBJ1-1; no clear D. The CDR3 is 13 amino acids. V lost 6 bases, J lost 1 base, and 12 bases lay in between. CDR1 SQVTM and CDR2 ANQGSEA come from the germline V gene. CDR3 in amino acids: CSVDQTPNTEAFF. As DNA, the CDR3 is TGCAGCGTAGATCAGACACCGAACACTGAAGCTTTCTTT.

The rearrangement uses TRBV2 and TRBJ2-7, with 11 nucleotides matching TRBD1. Losses at the gene ends were 1 base for V and 6 bases for J; bases not matched to a gene: 2. This CDR3 has 14 amino acids. The V gene's germline CDR1 is SNHLY and CDR2 FYNNEI. CDR3 in DNA: TGTGCCAGCAGTGAAGTGGACAGGGGGCCCGAGCAGTACTTC. Residues: CASSEVDRGPEQYF.

The V call is TRBV5-1, the J call TRBJ2-7, with unresolved D. Germline V gene data show CDR1 as SGHRS and CDR2 as YFSETQ. V was cut by 4 bases and J by 3 bases, with 14 bases left in between. The CDR3 has 14 amino acids. CDR3 nucleotide sequence: TGCGCCAGCAGCAGCCAGACTCGGCACTACGAGCAGTACTTC. The encoded protein is CASSSQTRHYEQYF.

This chain connects TRBV4-1 to TRBJ1-2; the D is unclear. Germline V lookup: CDR1 MGHRA, CDR2 YSYEKL. The V end was cut by 0 bases, the J end by 12 bases, with 17 bases between. The CDR3 covers 14 residues. The CDR3, as DNA: TGCGCCAGCAGCCAAGATCTGGTTCAGCGTAGGAACACCTTC. Protein sequence: CASSQDLVQRRNTF.

The chain couples TRBV29-1 to TRBJ2-5; possible D gene TRBD2, 5 bases. CDR1 SQVTM and CDR2 ANQGSEA come from the germline V gene. The CDR3 loop spans 16 amino acids. Trimming left V 0 bases short and J 3 bases short, with 17 bases between. CDR3 protein: CSVEDLSVRGKETQYF. Written as DNA, the CDR3 is TGCAGCGTTGAAGATCTTTCAGTTAGAGGGAAAGAGACCCAGTACTTC.

This rearrangement joins TRBV18 to TRBJ1-1, with D unresolved. The germline V gene has CDR1 KGHSH and CDR2 LQKENI. The ends were cut back, 4 bases at V and 1 base at J, with 16 bases in the middle. The CDR3 covers 16 residues. The CDR3 spells CASSQRHPTENTEAFF. The CDR3 DNA sequence: TGTGCCAGCTCACAACGGCACCCAACAGAGAACACTGAAGCTTTCTTT.

This clone showed up just a few times. CDR3 nucleotide sequence: TGCGCCAGCAGCCATGATCGGGACAGGGGGAATTCACCCCTCCACTTT. Residues: CASSHDRDRGNSPLHF. V gene TRBV4-3 combines with J gene TRBJ1-6, with TRBD1 identical over 11 bases. The CDR3 sequence is 16 residues long. Germline CDR1 reads LGHNA; CDR2 reads YSLEER. The V gene end was trimmed by 3 bases and the J gene end by 7 bases; junction bases not matched to a gene: 5.

The chain carries TRBV20-1 and TRBJ1-1; D unresolved. The length of the CDR3 is 11 residues. V lost 0 bases to trimming and J lost 10 bases, with 9 bases between them. Germline V gene lookup returns CDR1 DFQATT and CDR2 SNEGSKA (reference sequence). The CDR3 region is CSARETGRAFF. The CDR3 DNA follows: TGCAGTGCTAGAGAAACGGGAAGAGCTTTCTTT.